These 16 T cell receptor beta chains came from one sample sequenced in a study of CD8+ T cells in alopecia areata. Treatment given: oral pan-JAK inhibitor, 5-10 mg twice daily. As the sequencing template, cDNA was produced by extracting RNA and reverse transcribing it. Assay: immunoSEQ multiplex PCR; the TCRdb copy retains only in-frame clones and omits some. The table lists 150,000 to 200,000 clones, roughly three fifths of them singletons, with about 1.3% in the top ten. The source material was CD4+ T cells sorted from blood, sampled around week 47, from a patient treated with tofacitinib. These receptors came from a human donor with alopecia areata.

This sequence joins TRBV2 and TRBJ1-1, with D maybe TRBD1 (6 bases). V gave up 2 bases and J gave up 6 bases, with 10 bases separating them. Per germline, CDR1 SNHLY and CDR2 FYNNEI. The CDR3 covers 13 residues. CDR3 coding DNA: TGTGCCAGCAGTGAACGCCAGGGGTCTGAAGCTTTCTTT. Encoded protein: CASSERQGSEAFF.

This rearrangement joins TRBV25-1 to TRBJ2-5; possibly TRBD1 for D (5 bases). Germline values: CDR1 MGHDK, CDR2 SYGVNS. This CDR3 comprises 13 residues. V lost 5 bases and J lost 9, with 16 bases in between. The CDR3 here is CASSNRSGLAQYF. Here the CDR3 DNA reads TGTGCCAGCAGTAACAGGTCCGGGTTGGCCCAGTACTTC.

This rearrangement joins TRBV5-6 to TRBJ1-1; D possibly corresponds to TRBD1 (5 bases). CDR1 and CDR2 (germline): SGHDT, YYEEEE. Trimming removed 4 bases at V and 8 bases at J, with 9 bases between. The CDR3 extends over 11 amino acids. This CDR3 is CASSRDVEAFF. The CDR3 nucleotides are TGTGCCAGCAGCCGGGACGTAGAAGCTTTCTTT.

The chain couples TRBV4-3 to TRBJ2-7, with TRBD1 identical over 10 bases. The junction had 5 bases not matched to a gene; V was cut back by 3 bases and J by 3 bases. The CDR3 is made up of 15 amino acids. CDR1 is LGHNA and CDR2 is YSLEER in the germline V gene. The CDR3 DNA is TGCGCCAGCAGCCAGAGGGGGACAGGGGACTACGAGCAGTACTTC. Translation: CASSQRGTGDYEQYF.

The CDR3 protein is CATSASSVTQYF. The CDR3 nucleotides are TGTGCCACCAGCGCATCCTCGGTGACCCAGTACTTC. V is TRBV15 and J is TRBJ2-5; no clear D. Germline CDR1 is LNHNV and CDR2 is YYDKDF (reference sequence). V lost 5 bases, J lost 7 bases, and 11 bases lay in between. There are 12 residues in the CDR3.

This rearrangement joins TRBV29-1 to TRBJ1-2; D ambiguous. Germline values: CDR1 SQVTM, CDR2 ANQGSEA. This CDR3 is built from 13 residues. V lost 3 bases and J lost 3, with 11 bases in between. In nucleotides, the CDR3 is TGCAGCGTTGAGAGGGCGCGGGACTATGGCTACACCTTC. It yields the protein CSVERARDYGYTF.

The rearrangement joins TRBV29-1 to TRBJ2-3; 7 nucleotides agree with TRBD2. The CDR3 contains 18 residues. Germline V gene sequence: CDR1 SQVTM, CDR2 ANQGSEA. V shed 6 bases, J shed 1 base, and the junction held 19 bases outside the gene matches. The CDR3 region has the DNA TGCAGCGTCGAGCCCTTGGGACTACTTTCCTCGGGCACAGATACGCAGTATTTT. Translation: CSVEPLGLLSSGTDTQYF.

The chain employs TRBV25-1 and TRBJ1-3, with D perhaps TRBD1 (5 bases). Trimming took 9 bases from V and 1 from J, leaving 13 bases between them. Per germline, CDR1 MGHDK and CDR2 SYGVNS. This CDR3 is built from 14 residues. DNA of the CDR3: TGTGCCAGTAGCCCCGCAGGGTCTGGAAACACCATATATTTT. Its translation is CASSPAGSGNTIYF. The variable domain in full, completed from reference TRBV25-1 and TRBJ1-3, reads EADIYQTPRYLVIGTGKKITLECSQTMGHDKMYWYQQDPGMELHLIHYSYGVNSTEKGDLSSESTVSRIRTEHFPLTLESARPSHTSQYLCASSPAGSGNTIYFGEGSWLTVV.

The sample holds a few counts of this clone. The V and J genes are TRBV11-3 and TRBJ2-1; TRBD2 matches at 8 bases. CDR3 length: 16 amino acids. The V gene end was trimmed by 1 base and the J gene end by 3 bases; junction bases not matched to a gene: 5. Germline V gives CDR1 SGHNT, CDR2 YENEEA. CDR3 DNA: TGTGCCAGCAGCTTAGTCGGTGCGGGGGGCTACAATGAGCAGTTCTTC. Its translation: CASSLVGAGGYNEQFF.

The V and J genes are TRBV7-7 and TRBJ2-5; 10 nucleotides agree with TRBD2. This CDR3 is 15 amino acids long. The V gene's germline CDR1 is SSHAT and CDR2 FNYEAQ (reference sequence). V lost 5 bases and J lost 5; bases outside the gene matches: 8. This CDR3 reads CASSLSGGLIETQYF. CDR3 bases: TGTGCCAGCAGCCTTAGCGGGGGGCTAATCGAGACCCAGTACTTC.

This clone was observed many times. Other DNA sequences in the sample encode the same CDR3. The V gene is TRBV7-2, the J gene TRBJ2-4, with 7 nucleotides matching TRBD1. V dropped 4 bases and J dropped 5; count of bases not matched to a gene: 2. CDR1 is SGHTA, CDR2 FQGNSA, per germline. This CDR3 is 13 amino acids long. CDR3 residues: CASSYRGQNIQYF. The CDR3 coding sequence is TGTGCCAGCAGCTACAGGGGTCAAAACATTCAGTACTTC.

This chain connects TRBV27 to TRBJ1-4; TRBD1 aligns across 7 bases. Trimming took 6 bases from V and 4 from J; bases not matched to a gene: 2. The CDR3 has 13 residues. Germline-derived CDR1 and CDR2 are MNHEY and SMNVEV (reference sequence). The DNA for the CDR3 is TGTGCCAGCAGCTCAGGGGGTAATGAAAAACTGTTTTTT. Its translation is CASSSGGNEKLFF.

The chain carries TRBV30 and TRBJ1-5; D gene unclear. V was cut by 1 base and J by 5 bases, with 9 bases left in between. Germline V gene lookup returns CDR1 GTSNPN and CDR2 SVGIG (reference sequence). CDR3 length: 13 residues. This CDR3 reads CAWSGGSDQPQHF. CDR3 nucleotides: TGTGCCTGGAGTGGGGGTTCGGATCAGCCCCAGCATTTT.

CDR3 residues: CASSAGFSGGNQETQYF. The CDR3 nucleotides are TGTGCCAGCAGCGCCGGATTTAGCGGGGGTAATCAAGAGACCCAGTACTTC. The chain couples TRBV9 to TRBJ2-5; 9 bases map to TRBD2. Germline-derived CDR1 and CDR2 are SGDLS and YYNGEE. The CDR3 covers 17 residues. With V trimmed by 3 bases and J by 2 bases, 11 bases remained unmatched.

The genes are TRBV4-3 and TRBJ1-6; possibly TRBD1 for D (5 bases). The CDR3 runs 15 residues. The V gene's germline CDR1 is LGHNA and CDR2 YSLEER. V was clipped by 0 bases and J by 6 bases, with 9 bases between them. The CDR3 protein is CASSQDEGANSPLHF. The CDR3 DNA reads as TGCGCCAGCAGCCAAGATGAAGGGGCTAATTCACCCCTCCACTTT.

This clone was recorded a few times. The genes are TRBV29-1 and TRBJ2-7; D unclear. Trimming removed 7 bases from V and 6 bases from J, with 13 bases in between. Germline CDR1 is SQVTM and CDR2 is ANQGSEA. The CDR3 loop spans 11 amino acids. CDR3 nucleotide sequence: TGCAGCGCGCAGTCTTGGAGCGAGCAGTACTTC. Translation: CSAQSWSEQYF.